This T cell receptor beta chain was retrieved from a study of T cell responses to AZD1222 COVID-19 vaccine. Whole-study findings and limits: Baseline seropositives among AZD1222 recipients totaled only five to seven. Donors were mostly white British, more females; clonal diversity possibly underestimated. Without day 14 samples, only post-peak T cell repertoires were studied.

Germline V gives CDR1 MGHDK, CDR2 SYGVNS. The CDR3 is 13 amino acids. V dropped 3 bases and J dropped 4 bases, with 9 bases sitting between them. Data came from immunoSEQ multiplex PCR; TCRdb stores just in-frame clones and leaves some out. The sample consists of 90,000 to 120,000 clones, about nine tenths of them appearing once. With respect to this clone: Antigen: not known.

This sequence was found in an adult in good health. Here the sequenced sample was peripheral blood, taken on day 0 of AZD1222 vaccination. J is TRBJ1-2 and V is TRBV25-1, with no clear D. DNA of the CDR3: TGTGCCAGCAGTGAGTCCGGGATCTATGGCTACACCTTC. It translates to CASSESGIYGYTF.